What follows are 14 T cell receptor beta chains derived from one specimen sequenced in a study of PD-L1 blockade in urothelial cancer. Measured with immunoSEQ multiplex PCR; TCRdb has only the in-frame clones, and not every one. The repertoire holds 29,000 or so clones, with approximately 89% as singletons. This specimen was PBMCs, taken around atezolizumab (anti-PD-L1) treatment. These receptors came from a man in his fifties or sixties with urothelial cancer.

The chain employs TRBV10-3 and TRBJ1-1, with D possibly being TRBD1 (5 bases). The CDR3 is 13 amino acids. V shed 6 bases and J shed 0 bases, with 8 bases lying between them. Germline CDR1 is ENHRY and CDR2 is SYGVKD. The CDR3 here is CAIRGQVNTEAFF. CDR3 coding DNA: TGTGCCATCAGGGGGCAGGTGAACACTGAAGCTTTCTTT.

Worth noting for this clone: Other DNA sequences from this sample encode an identical CDR3 as well. This chain links TRBV5-1 with TRBJ2-3; 11 bases are a match to TRBD2. There are 16 residues in the CDR3. The J segment lost 4 bases and the V segment lost 3 bases, leaving 7 bases of the junction unmatched. Per germline, CDR1 SGHRS and CDR2 YFSETQ. The CDR3 DNA follows: TGCGCCAGCAGCTCTGGGCTAGCGGGAGGCTCAGATACGCAGTATTTT. It specifies CASSSGLAGGSDTQYF.

The table lists this clone with a count of one. The chain is built from TRBV5-1 and TRBJ2-7, with 8 bases fitting TRBD2. The CDR3 is 14 amino acids. With 2 bases clipped from V and 2 bases from J, the junction kept 3 bases outside the gene matches. CDR1 and CDR2 (germline): SGHRS, YFSETQ. Here the CDR3 reads CASSLAGDTYEQYF. CDR3 DNA: TGCGCCAGCAGCTTAGCGGGGGATACCTACGAGCAGTACTTC. Supplemented by reference TRBV5-1 and TRBJ2-7, the full variable domain reads KAGVTQTPRYLIKTRGQQVTLSCSPISGHRSVSWYQQTPGQGLQFLFEYFSETQRNKGNFPGRFSGRQFSNSRSEMNVSTLELGDSALYLCASSLAGDTYEQYFGPGTRLTVT.

The chain is built from TRBV7-9 and TRBJ2-5, with TRBD2 identical over 8 bases. CDR1 is SEHNR and CDR2 is FQNEAQ in the germline V gene (reference sequence). The CDR3 runs to 15 residues. After removal of 5 bases from V and 2 bases from J, the junction contained 7 bases not matched to a gene. The CDR3 bases are TGTGCCAGCAGCGGAGGACTAGCTGAGCAAGAGACCCAGTACTTC. It is translated as CASSGGLAEQETQYF. The full variable domain, with the rest looked up from reference TRBV7-9 and TRBJ2-5, is DTGVSQNPRHKITKRGQNVTFRCDPISEHNRLYWYRQTLGQGPEFLTYFQNEAQLEKSRLLSDRFSAERPKGSFSTLEIQRTEQGDSAMYLCASSGGLAEQETQYFGPGTRLLVL.

The chain combines TRBV7-9 with TRBJ2-5; no firm D call. The CDR3 spans 11 residues. Germline lookup yields CDR1 SEHNR and CDR2 FQNEAQ (reference sequence). Trimming left V 3 bases short and J 7 bases short, with 6 bases between. CDR3 nucleotides: TGTGCCAGCAGCTTCAGAGGGACCCAGTACTTC. It yields the protein CASSFRGTQYF.

J is TRBJ1-6 and V is TRBV6-5, with 9 nucleotides matching TRBD1. The germline CDR1 and CDR2 sequences are MNHEY and SVGAGI. The CDR3 runs to 14 residues. Trimming cost V 5 bases and J 9 bases; bases outside gene matches: 5. The CDR3 sequence is CASSTGTGSSPLHF. CDR3 DNA sequence: TGTGCCAGCAGTACCGGGACAGGGAGTTCACCCCTCCACTTT.

This chain uses TRBV18 with TRBJ2-4; D gene ambiguous. CDR3 length: 16 amino acids. V was trimmed by 0 bases and J by 0 bases, leaving 9 bases between them. Germline CDR1 is KGHSH and CDR2 is LQKENI. The CDR3: CASSPPTTLAKNIQYF. CDR3 DNA: TGTGCCAGCTCACCACCAACTACTTTAGCCAAAAACATTCAGTACTTC.

V usage is TRBV5-6 and J usage is TRBJ2-1, with a weak D call TRBD1 (6 bases). Germline V gives CDR1 SGHDT, CDR2 YYEEEE. The CDR3 length is 13 residues. V was cut by 6 bases and J by 6 bases, with 13 bases left in between. The CDR3 protein is CASTYAGVNEQFF. The DNA for the CDR3 is TGTGCCAGCACCTACGCAGGGGTCAATGAGCAGTTCTTC.

V gene TRBV6-1 combines with J gene TRBJ2-1; 9 bases agree with TRBD2. The V segment lost 1 base and the J segment 8 bases; nucleotides outside the gene matches: 3. Germline CDR1 and CDR2: MNHNS and SASEGT. The CDR3 covers 14 residues. This CDR3 is CASSEEVAGDEQFF. CDR3 nucleotide sequence: TGTGCCAGCAGTGAAGAAGTAGCGGGGGATGAGCAGTTCTTC.

The V and J genes are TRBV25-1 and TRBJ2-3; 15 bases fit TRBD2. CDR1 and CDR2 (germline): MGHDK, SYGVNS. CDR3 length equals 15 residues. Unmatched junction bases numbered 0, after V lost 4 bases and J lost 4 bases. The CDR3 loop is CASSGTSGGADTQYF. CDR3 in DNA: TGTGCCAGCAGTGGGACTAGCGGGGGGGCAGATACGCAGTATTTT.

This chain connects TRBV5-3 to TRBJ2-3; 9 nucleotides line up with TRBD1. TRBV5-3 is known as an ORF, though its function is uncertain. The CDR3 spans 13 residues. The CDR3 bases are TGTGCAGCCGGGACAGGGTGGGTAGATACGCAGTATTTT. Its translation: CAAGTGWVDTQYF.

V is TRBV6-1 and J is TRBJ2-7, with TRBD2 as a possible D gene (6 bases). The CDR3 length is 14 residues. Germline CDR1 MNHNS, CDR2 SASEGT. Deletions cut 6 bases from V and 4 bases from J, with 16 bases between. CDR3 coding DNA: TGTGCCAGCAGGACGACTGGGAGGTCTTACGAGCAGTACTTC. It encodes CASRTTGRSYEQYF.

V and J are TRBV7-2 and TRBJ2-7, with 7 nucleotides matching TRBD1. The CDR3 loop spans 14 amino acids. V was clipped by 5 bases and J by 2 bases; unmatched bases: 6. The germline CDR1 and CDR2 sequences are SGHTA and FQGNSA. The CDR3 nucleotides are TGTGCCAGCAGCCAAAGGACAGGAGCCTACGAGCAGTACTTC. This sequence encodes CASSQRTGAYEQYF.

The chain couples TRBV6-6 to TRBJ2-5, with TRBD2 identical over 11 bases. CDR1 and CDR2 from the germline V gene are MNHNY and SVGAGI (reference sequence). The V segment lost 6 bases and the J segment 4 bases; nucleotides outside the gene matches: 7. The CDR3 has 15 residues. The DNA for the CDR3 is TGTGCCAGCAGCATCCATAGCGGGAGGGGAGAGACCCAGTACTTC. This codes for CASSIHSGRGETQYF.